This TCR beta chain is drawn from a study of cytotoxic CD8 clonotypes in ibrutinib-treated CLL. Looking at the study overall: The patients, under 13 relapsed/refractory and 15 treatment-naive, included fewer than 18 who were IGHV unmutated.

With regard to this clone: Its specificity is not known.

Study results and caveats: T-cell clonality at baseline went above that of age-matched healthy donors and rose and fell with circulating CD8+ T-cell counts. Clonality, elevated at ibrutinib response, dropped back toward baseline at progression. Shared public clonotypes were rare, and on treatment they either got smaller or stayed the same.

The germline gives CDR1 LNHDA, CDR2 SQIVND (reference sequence). V was cut by 4 bases and J by 1 base, with 13 bases left in between. This CDR3 region has 15 residues. The data were produced by immunoSEQ multiplex PCR, yet TCRdb's version contains in-frame clones alone and is incomplete. This sample has some 350,000 clones, with 67% found just once. The sequence came from a human donor with chronic lymphocytic leukemia. The chain employs TRBV19 and TRBJ2-5; D call uncertain. Material: PBMCs, obtained after 36 months of ibrutinib treatment. CDR3 DNA: TGTGCCAGTAGTAAAAGGCCCGGTGGCCAAGAGACCCAGTACTTC. The encoded protein is CASSKRPGGQETQYF.